This TCR beta chain was sequenced during a study of cytomegalovirus exposure and HLA in healthy donors. Study-wide points: The study designated 150 to 200 TCR beta chains cytomegalovirus-associated.

This clone was seen just once. The antigen is unknown. This CDR3 contains 13 residues. Germline-derived CDR1 and CDR2 are WNHNN and SYGVQD (reference sequence). Deletions cut 4 bases from V and 4 bases from J, with 8 bases between. Libraries were prepared by immunoSEQ multiplex PCR; TCRdb keeps only in-frame clonotypes and omits some of them. The sample includes about 49,000 clones, around 94% of them seen just once. The specimen sequenced was PBMCs. The sequence was collected from a woman aged 18-29 years in good health and CMV-seropositive. V gene TRBV10-1 combines with J gene TRBJ2-1, with D uncertain. The CDR3 loop is CASSVTKYNEQFF. The CDR3 nucleotides read TGCGCCAGCAGTGTTACTAAATACAATGAGCAGTTCTTC.